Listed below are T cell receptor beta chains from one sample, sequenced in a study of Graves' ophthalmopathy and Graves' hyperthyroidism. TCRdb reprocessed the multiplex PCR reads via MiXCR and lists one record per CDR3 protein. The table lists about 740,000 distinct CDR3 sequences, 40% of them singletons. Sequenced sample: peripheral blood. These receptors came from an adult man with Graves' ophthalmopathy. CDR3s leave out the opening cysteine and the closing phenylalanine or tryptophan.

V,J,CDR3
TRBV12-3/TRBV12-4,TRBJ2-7,ASSLGTSDYEQY
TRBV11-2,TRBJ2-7,ASTVKKDRSEQY
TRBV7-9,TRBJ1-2,ASSFTGGLPNYGYT
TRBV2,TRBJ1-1,ASRPTTPGRKNTEAF
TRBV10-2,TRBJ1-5,ASHSGPSYNQPQH
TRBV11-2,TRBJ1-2,ASSLNAGNYT
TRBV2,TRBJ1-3,ASLSTGIGNTIY
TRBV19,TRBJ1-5,ASSVQPGTASNQPQH
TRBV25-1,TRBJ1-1,ASSESWAGGEAF
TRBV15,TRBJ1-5,ATSRSPNTDLGQPQH
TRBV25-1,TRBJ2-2,ASSHPDAANTGELF
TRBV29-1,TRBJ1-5,SVGQGNQPQH
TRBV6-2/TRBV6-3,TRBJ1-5,ASSYYTGGNQPQH
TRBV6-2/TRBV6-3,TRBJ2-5,ASSYSPAEETQY
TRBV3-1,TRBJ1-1,ASSQRQGISAEAF
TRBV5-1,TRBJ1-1,ASSQGRGRGTEAF